This entry describes one TCR beta chain. An end of the junction differs from the germline gene, which may be a read error. The data derive from a study of cytomegalovirus exposure and HLA in healthy donors. The CDR3 runs 13 residues. Germline loops: CDR1 SEHNR, CDR2 FQNEAQ (reference sequence). The PCR used 60 Vbeta and 13 Jbeta primers. Sequencing was performed with immunoSEQ multiplex PCR; in TCRdb, only in-frame clones are kept and a portion is missing. The data contain about 90,000 clones, nearly 80% of them seen just once; the ten biggest clones take up under 5.5%. Input material: PBMCs. This clonotype was sampled from a woman between 40 and 50 years old in good health and CMV-seropositive. This sequence joins TRBV7-9 and TRBJ2-7; 7 nucleotides align to TRBD2. The CDR3 DNA reads TGTTCCAGCAGCTTTGCGGGAGTCTACGAGCAGTACTTC. Protein product: CSSSFAGVYEQYF.